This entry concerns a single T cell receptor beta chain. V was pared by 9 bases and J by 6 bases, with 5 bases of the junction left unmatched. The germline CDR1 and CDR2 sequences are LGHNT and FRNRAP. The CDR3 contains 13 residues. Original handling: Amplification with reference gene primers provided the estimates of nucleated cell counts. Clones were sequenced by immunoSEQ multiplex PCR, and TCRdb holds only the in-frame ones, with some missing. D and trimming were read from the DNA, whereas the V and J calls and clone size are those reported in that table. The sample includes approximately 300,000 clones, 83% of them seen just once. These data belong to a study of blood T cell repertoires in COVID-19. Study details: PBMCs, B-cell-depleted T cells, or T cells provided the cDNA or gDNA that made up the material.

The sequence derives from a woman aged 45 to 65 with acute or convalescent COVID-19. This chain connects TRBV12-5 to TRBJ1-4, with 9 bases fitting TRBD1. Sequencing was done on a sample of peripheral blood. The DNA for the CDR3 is TGTGCTAGCAGTACAGGGGGCTATGAAAAACTGTTTTTT. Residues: CASSTGGYEKLFF.